The rows below give T cell receptor beta chains drawn from one sample of a study of T cell responses to AZD1222 COVID-19 vaccine. Produced via immunoSEQ multiplex PCR; TCRdb's table is partial and in-frame only. Among 150,000 to 200,000 clones, roughly 92% were seen once, and the ten largest hold over 1.5%. This specimen was peripheral blood, taken 28 days after the second AZD1222 dose. The receptors derive from an adult who received the AZD1222 COVID-19 vaccine. The CDR3 runs from the conserved cysteine through the conserved F or W. D genes are given only for firm matches.

cdr3_aa d_call j_call v_call
CAIRSELEKLFF NA TRBJ1-4 TRBV10-1
CASSVVDRGGSNQPQHF TRBD1 TRBJ1-5 TRBV6-1
CASSQEFGPTGGARNEQFF TRBD1 TRBJ2-1 TRBV4-3
CASSSSRDRKNIQYF TRBD1 TRBJ2-4 TRBV11-3
CASSYSTGQQLPEAFF TRBD1 TRBJ1-1 TRBV6-5
CASSYSLAGGTGELFF TRBD2 TRBJ2-2 TRBV6-5
CASSLGQFSYNSPLHF NA TRBJ1-6 TRBV5-1
CASSPGTGAYNQPQHF TRBD1 TRBJ1-5 TRBV7-2
CSVGGRDTQYF NA TRBJ2-3 TRBV29-1
CASSMWAGATHGYTF NA TRBJ1-2 TRBV19
CASSPSLSRLGQFF NA TRBJ2-1 TRBV3-1/TRBV3-2
CASSPGTGKEKLFF NA TRBJ1-4 TRBV18
CASSNVGPPYEQYF NA TRBJ2-7 TRBV27
CASSFGTTGEQYF NA TRBJ2-7 TRBV27
CASSQIFPPDGSYEQYF NA TRBJ2-7 TRBV14
CASSLAGPNTEAFF NA TRBJ1-1 TRBV5-1
CASSDRGDYGYTF NA TRBJ1-2 TRBV2
CAWNRGGQPQHF TRBD1 TRBJ1-5 TRBV30
CASSQAGREAFF NA TRBJ1-1 TRBV3-1/TRBV3-2
CSSKADRGLQETQYF TRBD1 TRBJ2-5 TRBV29-1
CASSSIRTEAFF NA TRBJ1-1 TRBV7-9
CASRRSLGGRDTGELFF NA TRBJ2-2 TRBV27